This T cell receptor beta chain was sequenced in a study of control samples from healthy donors and cancer patients. Profiled with immunoSEQ multiplex PCR; TCRdb holds only in-frame clones, not every one. The table has 130,000 to 150,000 clones, under 90% seen once; the top ten hold about 4.9%. With 0 bases removed from V and 4 bases from J, the gap between germline ends came to 13 bases. The CDR3 covers 15 residues. Germline V CDR1 and CDR2: SGDLS, YYNGEE. The sequence derives from a man between 25 and 39 years old in good health. Sequencing was done on a sample of blood. The V and J genes are TRBV9 and TRBJ2-5; D perhaps matches TRBD2 (5 bases). CDR3 region: CASSVGSSSVETQYF. In DNA form, the CDR3 reads TGTGCCAGCAGCGTAGGCTCTAGCTCGGTAGAGACCCAGTACTTC.